A selection of T cell receptor beta chains follows, all from one sample in a study of shared T cell receptors in the human thymus. Measured with immunoSEQ multiplex PCR; TCRdb has only the in-frame clones, and not every one. The table shows 500,000 to 750,000 clones, with approximately 87% occurring only once. A further study also used this sample, focusing on human thymus T cells.

Sequenced material: thymocytes. The receptors here all came from a boy under three years old with a congenital heart defect. Each CDR3 is given with its conserved first and last residue. Fields, in order: D gene, V gene, clone size, J gene, CDR3 protein, CDR3 DNA. A D gene is named only where the DNA matches it firmly. Expanded clones are given a class, and other clones once, few, many or no size at all.

>TRBD2|TRBV10-2|NA|TRBJ2-3
CASSEPLAGVGDTQYF
TGCGCCAGCAGTGAGCCTTTAGCGGGAGTGGGAGATACGCAGTATTTT
>TRBD2|TRBV29-1|once|TRBJ2-1
CSVFGTSGRVNEQFF
TGCAGCGTCTTTGGCACTAGCGGGAGGGTAAATGAGCAGTTCTTC
>TRBD2|TRBV4-2|NA|TRBJ2-3
CASSRLAGGGGDTQYF
TGTGCCAGCAGCCGTCTGGCGGGAGGTGGTGGGGATACGCAGTATTTT
>TRBD1|TRBV7-9|NA|TRBJ1-2
CASSPWGQSNYGYTF
TGTGCCAGCAGCCCATGGGGACAGTCTAACTATGGCTACACCTTC
>NA|TRBV4-1|NA|TRBJ2-7
CASSQDGGTNYEQYF
TGCGCCAGCAGCCAAGATGGCGGGACCAACTACGAGCAGTACTTC
>TRBD1|TRBV4-2|NA|TRBJ2-7
CASSPPGQGAREQYF
TGTGCCAGCAGCCCCCCGGGACAGGGGGCGCGTGAGCAGTACTTC
>NA|TRBV27|once|TRBJ2-7
CASSLSPGSLREQYF
TGTGCCAGCAGTTTAAGTCCAGGGTCCCTGCGCGAGCAGTACTTC
>NA|TRBV18|once|TRBJ1-1
CASSSPERRIAFF
TGTGCCAGCTCATCCCCCGAGCGGCGGATAGCTTTCTTT
>TRBD2|TRBV7-9|NA|TRBJ2-7
CASSLDSGRHEQYF
TGTGCCAGCAGCTTGGATAGCGGGAGACACGAGCAGTACTTC
>NA|TRBV19|NA|TRBJ2-7
CASSGFGQGFPYEQYF
TGTGCCAGTAGTGGCTTTGGGCAGGGATTCCCCTACGAGCAGTACTTC
>TRBD2|TRBV27|once|TRBJ2-1
CASSSQISGRASYNEQFF
TGTGCCAGCAGTTCCCAAATTAGCGGGAGAGCATCCTACAATGAGCAGTTCTTC
>NA|TRBV5-1|NA|TRBJ2-1
CASAWGRGVYNEQFF
TGCGCCAGCGCATGGGGCCGTGGCGTATACAATGAGCAGTTCTTC
>NA|TRBV4-3|few|TRBJ2-5
CASRRQETQYF
TGCGCCAGCAGGAGACAAGAGACCCAGTACTTC
>NA|TRBV7-2|NA|TRBJ1-4
CASSSKQRNEKLFF
TGTGCCAGCAGCTCGAAACAGAGAAATGAAAAACTGTTTTTT
>TRBD1|TRBV27|once|TRBJ1-2
CASSPRTGVGYTF
TGTGCCAGCAGTCCTAGGACAGGGGTAGGCTACACCTTC
>NA|TRBV7-8|NA|TRBJ2-7
CASSLCVDGSYEQYF
TGTGCCAGCAGCTTATGCGTCGATGGCTCCTACGAGCAGTACTTC
>NA|TRBV28|NA|TRBJ2-7
CASSPRTAEHYEQYF
TGTGCCAGCAGTCCTCGCACAGCGGAGCACTACGAGCAGTACTTC
>NA|TRBV6-5|NA|TRBJ1-2
CASSYSGPINYGYTF
TGTGCCAGCAGTTACAGCGGACCGATTAACTATGGCTACACCTTC
>TRBD2|TRBV5-5|once|TRBJ2-3
CASSPGLATDTQYF
TGTGCCAGCAGCCCGGGACTAGCGACAGATACGCAGTATTTT
>TRBD1|TRBV5-1|once|TRBJ2-7
CASSFTGANYEQYF
TGCGCCAGCAGCTTTACAGGGGCTAACTACGAGCAGTACTTC
>NA|TRBV28|NA|TRBJ2-7
CASSPHREFYEQYF
TGTGCCAGCAGTCCCCACCGGGAGTTCTACGAGCAGTACTTC
>TRBD1|TRBV2|NA|TRBJ2-3
CASTRDRGADTQYF
TGTGCCAGCACCCGGGACAGGGGGGCAGATACGCAGTATTTT
>TRBD1|TRBV18|NA|TRBJ2-1
CASSPPERRGNSYNEQFF
TGTGCCAGCTCACCACCGGAGCGCAGGGGGAACTCCTACAATGAGCAGTTCTTC
>TRBD1|TRBV5-4|NA|TRBJ1-1
CASSWDREKNTEAFF
TGTGCCAGCAGCTGGGACAGGGAGAAGAACACTGAAGCTTTCTTT
>NA|TRBV27|NA|TRBJ2-7
CASRLRSRKPSYEQYF
TGTGCCAGCAGACTCCGTAGCCGCAAGCCCTCCTACGAGCAGTACTTC
>NA|TRBV5-6|NA|TRBJ1-1
CASTLAGLNTEAFF
TGTGCCAGCACCTTAGCAGGTTTGAACACTGAAGCTTTCTTT
>TRBD2|TRBV4-3|NA|TRBJ2-7
CASSQDETSRWEQYF
TGCGCCAGCAGCCAAGATGAGACTAGCAGATGGGAGCAGTACTTC
>NA|TRBV28|NA|TRBJ2-3
CASSPSRGSSRSTDTQYF
TGTGCCAGCAGTCCCTCCCGTGGCTCCTCTCGAAGCACAGATACGCAGTATTTT
>TRBD2|TRBV7-3|NA|TRBJ2-7
CASSLTAGGPYEQYF
TGTGCCAGCAGCTTAACGGCGGGAGGCCCCTACGAGCAGTACTTC
>NA|TRBV28|NA|TRBJ2-3
CASSLKDWRDTQYF
TGTGCCAGCAGTTTAAAGGACTGGCGAGATACGCAGTATTTT